These 30 T cell receptor beta chains share one sample of origin, sequenced in a study of blood T cell repertoires in COVID-19. The table came from immunoSEQ multiplex PCR; TCRdb's copy has only in-frame clones and leaves some out. There are some 250,000 clones in the sample; around 83% occur only once, and over 7.5% lies in the top ten. The sequenced sample was peripheral blood. Receptor source: a woman over 75 with acute or convalescent COVID-19.

The rearrangement uses TRBV5-4 and TRBJ2-2, with D possibly matching TRBD2 (5 bases). The CDR3 totals 16 residues. Germline CDR1 reads SGHNT; CDR2 reads YYREEE (reference sequence). V was shortened by 4 bases and J by 0 bases, with 13 bases between the two germline ends. The CDR3, as DNA: TGTGCCAGCAGCCCCGAACAGAGGGCGAACACCGGGGAGCTGTTTTTT. It encodes CASSPEQRANTGELFF.

The chain combines TRBV5-1 with TRBJ2-3; unclear D gene. V lost 2 bases and J 5 bases, leaving 12 bases between the germline ends. The CDR3 runs to 14 residues. Per the germline V gene, CDR1 is SGHRS and CDR2 is YFSETQ. CDR3 coding DNA: TGCGCCAGCAGCTTCGGTCCGGGTGGAGATACGCAGTATTTT. It yields the protein CASSFGPGGDTQYF.

V is TRBV24-1 and J is TRBJ1-5, with 10 bases aligning to TRBD1. The ends lost 3 bases at V and 1 base at J; junction bases unmatched: 8. Germline CDR1 is KGHDR and CDR2 is SFDVKD. The CDR3 has 18 amino acids. The CDR3 protein is CATSDGRQGAGSNQPQHF. CDR3 DNA sequence: TGTGCCACCAGTGATGGTAGACAGGGGGCTGGAAGCAATCAGCCCCAGCATTTT.

This clone was found once. V and J are TRBV10-3 and TRBJ2-5; TRBD2 aligns across 12 bases. This CDR3 region has 17 residues. CDR1 is ENHRY, CDR2 SYGVKD, per germline. With 4 bases clipped from V and 5 bases from J, the junction kept 11 bases outside the gene matches. CDR3 bases: TGTGCCATCAGTGGGGCTAGCGGGGGGGCTCTGGGTGAGACCCAGTACTTC. As protein: CAISGASGGALGETQYF.

This clone was detected once. This rearrangement joins TRBV6-6 to TRBJ1-3; 8 bases match TRBD1. This CDR3 is built from 14 residues. Trimming took 8 bases from V and 1 from J; bases not matched to a gene: 4. CDR1 and CDR2 (germline): MNHNY, SVGAGI (reference sequence). Here the CDR3 reads CASGTGGSGNTIYF. CDR3 DNA sequence: TGTGCCAGCGGTACAGGGGGTTCTGGAAACACCATATATTTT.

This clone is a singleton in its sample. The chain recombines TRBV5-1 with TRBJ2-3; TRBD2 might be the D (7 bases). This CDR3 is 14 amino acids long. Germline V gives CDR1 SGHRS, CDR2 YFSETQ. The V and J ends lost 2 bases and 8 bases respectively, with 15 bases between them. The CDR3 nucleotides are TGCGCCAGCAGCTTTGAGGTGGGAGGGGGTACGCAGTATTTT. This codes for CASSFEVGGGTQYF.

The chain recombines TRBV4-1 with TRBJ1-2; a possible D gene is TRBD1 (5 bases). Trimming left V 0 bases short and J 5 bases short, with 28 bases between. CDR1 and CDR2 (germline): MGHRA, YSYEKL. This CDR3 is built from 20 residues. For the CDR3, the DNA is TGCGCCAGCAGCCAAGATAGCATAGGAGGGGTTAAAGGATTTAGGTATGGCTACACCTTC. Translating it yields CASSQDSIGGVKGFRYGYTF.

The V gene is TRBV24-1, the J gene TRBJ1-2; tentative D call: TRBD1 (6 bases). With 5 bases removed from V and 10 bases from J, the gap between germline ends came to 16 bases. Germline CDR1 and CDR2: KGHDR and SFDVKD. The CDR3 runs to 13 residues. The DNA of the CDR3 is TGTGCCACCAGTGCCCTCGGGGGGGGGCCCTACACCTTC. Translated, it gives CATSALGGGPYTF.

This clone appeared a few times. This chain joins TRBV3-1 (or the pseudogene TRBV3-2) and TRBJ2-7; 12 nucleotides match TRBD2. CDR3 length: 20 amino acids. Germline lookup yields CDR1 LGHDT and CDR2 YNNKEL (reference sequence). V lost 1 base, J lost 4 bases, and 17 bases stayed unmatched. The CDR3 sequence: CASSQGFLAGGSPGFYEQYF. CDR3 nucleotides: TGTGCCAGCAGCCAAGGATTCCTAGCGGGGGGGTCCCCGGGCTTTTACGAGCAGTACTTC.

The J gene is TRBJ2-5, the V gene TRBV2; 10 bases are shared with TRBD2. Germline V gene sequence: CDR1 SNHLY, CDR2 FYNNEI. This CDR3 comprises 16 residues. The ends lost 3 bases at V and 4 bases at J; junction bases unmatched: 8. The CDR3: CASSENSGGTLETQYF. The CDR3 bases are TGTGCCAGCAGTGAGAATAGCGGGGGGACCCTAGAGACCCAGTACTTC.

The chain employs TRBV19 and TRBJ1-5; tentatively, D is TRBD1 (5 bases). The CDR3 totals 14 residues. CDR1 is LNHDA and CDR2 is SQIVND in the germline V gene (reference sequence). The ends were cut back, 3 bases at V and 5 bases at J, with 11 bases in the middle. CDR3 sequence reads: CASSISRDYQPQHF. In DNA form, the CDR3 reads TGTGCCAGTAGTATTTCCAGGGACTATCAGCCCCAGCATTTT.

This chain links TRBV3-1 (or the pseudogene TRBV3-2) with TRBJ1-2, with 9 positions matching TRBD1. V lost 0 bases and J lost 6; bases outside the gene matches: 8. Germline CDR1 LGHDT, CDR2 YNNKEL (reference sequence). The CDR3 extends over 16 amino acids. The CDR3 region is CASSQDRNRGLDGYTF. The CDR3 nucleotides read TGTGCCAGCAGCCAAGATAGGAACAGGGGGCTGGATGGCTACACCTTC.

The chain has TRBV6-5 and TRBJ2-3; 7 bases are shared with TRBD2. J gave up 2 bases and V 5 bases, and 4 bases lay outside the gene matches. Germline assignment: CDR1 MNHEY and CDR2 SVGAGI. This CDR3 is built from 14 residues. The DNA for the CDR3 is TGTGCCAGCAGTCCCGAGCGGGACACAGATACGCAGTATTTT. Amino acid sequence: CASSPERDTDTQYF.

This chain uses TRBV5-4 with TRBJ1-6, with D uncertain. This CDR3 is 11 amino acids long. The ends were cut back, 2 bases at V and 9 bases at J, with 3 bases in the middle. CDR1 is SGHNT, CDR2 YYREEE, per germline (reference sequence). The CDR3 reads CASSLLSPLHF. CDR3 nucleotides: TGTGCCAGCAGCTTACTTTCACCCCTCCACTTT.

The chain uses TRBV20-1 and TRBJ1-2; D gene unclear. This CDR3 region has 12 residues. The V gene's germline CDR1 is DFQATT and CDR2 SNEGSKA (reference sequence). The V gene lost 3 bases and the J gene lost 4 bases, with 9 bases spanning the gap. CDR3 nucleotide sequence: TGCAGTGCTAGTTGGGAGGCCTATGGCTACACCTTC. Translating gives CSASWEAYGYTF.

The chain has TRBV2 and TRBJ1-5; the D gene is possibly TRBD1 (5 bases). The CDR3 runs to 13 residues. V shed 2 bases and J shed 7 bases, with 9 bases lying between them. Germline assignment: CDR1 SNHLY and CDR2 FYNNEI. This CDR3 is CASSENRRQPQHF. The CDR3 nucleotides are TGTGCCAGCAGTGAAAACAGGCGACAGCCCCAGCATTTT. Looking up the rest from reference TRBV2 and TRBJ1-5 gives the full variable domain: EPEVTQTPSHQVTQMGQEVILRCVPISNHLYFYWYRQILGQKVEFLVSFYNNEISEKSEIFDDQFSVERPDGSNFTLKIRSTKLEDSAMYFCASSENRRQPQHFGDGTRLSIL.

The chain couples TRBV28 to TRBJ1-3; a weak D match, TRBD1 (6 bases). The CDR3 runs to 15 residues. The V and J ends lost 7 bases and 1 base respectively, with 14 bases between them. Germline CDR1 and CDR2: MDHEN and SYDVKM. The CDR3 DNA reads as TGTGCCAGCACCGACAGGTCGGGATCTGGAAACACCATATATTTT. Encoded protein: CASTDRSGSGNTIYF.

V gene TRBV2 combines with J gene TRBJ2-2, with D tentatively TRBD1 (7 bases). The V gene's germline CDR1 is SNHLY and CDR2 FYNNEI. Trimming stripped 7 bases from V and 5 bases from J, with 23 bases between. This CDR3 contains 17 residues. As DNA, the CDR3 is TGTGCCAGCACGGATACATTGAGGCAGGGGGGAACCGGGGAGCTGTTTTTT. Protein sequence: CASTDTLRQGGTGELFF.

The gene calls are TRBV5-1 and TRBJ2-3, with unresolved D. The CDR3 loop spans 15 amino acids. The germline V gene has CDR1 SGHRS and CDR2 YFSETQ. V was shortened by 4 bases and J by 3 bases, with 15 bases between the two germline ends. The CDR3 DNA follows: TGCGCCAGCAGCAAGACAAAAGGCGAGACAGATACGCAGTATTTT. It encodes CASSKTKGETDTQYF.

The chain carries TRBV19 and TRBJ2-1; the D gene is possibly TRBD1 (5 bases). The CDR3 extends over 13 amino acids. CDR1 LNHDA and CDR2 SQIVND come from the germline V gene (reference sequence). V lost 4 bases, J lost 5 bases, and 9 bases lay in between. CDR3 sequence: CASSSQGNNEQFF. The CDR3 DNA reads as TGTGCCAGTAGTAGCCAGGGAAACAATGAGCAGTTCTTC.

This rearrangement joins TRBV28 to TRBJ1-5; D unresolved. The CDR3 is 13 amino acids. The V end lost 2 bases, the J end lost 6 bases, and 8 bases lay between the germline ends. The germline V gene has CDR1 MDHEN and CDR2 SYDVKM. Written as DNA, the CDR3 is TGTGCCAGCAGTTTAGGAGGGCGTCAGCCCCAGCATTTT. Encoded protein: CASSLGGRQPQHF.

This chain uses TRBV7-2 with TRBJ2-3; 14 bases agree with TRBD2. CDR3 length equals 19 residues. V was clipped by 1 base and J by 2 bases; unmatched bases: 8. Germline assignment: CDR1 SGHTA and CDR2 FQGNSA. CDR3 DNA: TGTGCCAGCAGCTTAGTCGGACTAGCGGGGGGAGTCGTCACAGATACGCAGTATTTT. Translating gives CASSLVGLAGGVVTDTQYF.

This clone has only a few counts. The CDR3 region has the DNA TGTGCCAGCAGTACAGGGGTCAGGGGGGAGCTGTTTTTT. This codes for CASSTGVRGELFF. This chain links TRBV27 with TRBJ2-2; 7 bases line up with TRBD1. This CDR3 contains 13 residues. CDR1 is MNHEY and CDR2 is SMNVEV in the germline V gene (reference sequence). V shed 5 bases, J shed 8 bases, and the junction held 5 bases outside the gene matches.

The rearrangement joins TRBV6-5 to TRBJ1-2, with D perhaps matching TRBD1 (5 bases). V lost 8 bases and J 8 bases, leaving 24 bases between the germline ends. Germline CDR1 is MNHEY and CDR2 is SVGAGI. CDR3 length equals 15 residues. DNA for the CDR3: TGTGCCAGCGGCCCCCTTGTTCAGAGACAGTTGGGCTACACCTTC. Encoded protein: CASGPLVQRQLGYTF.

The chain combines TRBV5-4 with TRBJ1-4; 8 nucleotides align to TRBD1. Looked up from germline, CDR1 is SGHNT and CDR2 is YYREEE (reference sequence). This CDR3 spans 15 amino acids. V dropped 4 bases and J dropped 3; count of bases not matched to a gene: 5. CDR3 sequence: CASSTDRGPNEKLFF. Written as DNA, the CDR3 is TGTGCCAGCAGCACCGACAGGGGACCTAATGAAAAACTGTTTTTT.

The V gene is TRBV6-6, the J gene TRBJ1-5, with D maybe TRBD1 (6 bases). Trimming stripped 10 bases from V and 3 bases from J, with 16 bases between. The CDR3 has 14 amino acids. Germline assignment: CDR1 MNHNY and CDR2 SVGAGI (reference sequence). DNA for the CDR3: TGTGCCACCAGGGACACCATTACCAATCAGCCCCAGCATTTT. This encodes CATRDTITNQPQHF.

This clone showed up just once. The chain uses TRBV5-1 and TRBJ1-2; 11 positions match TRBD1. The CDR3 sequence is 16 residues long. Trimming took 4 bases from V and 3 from J; bases not matched to a gene: 8. Germline-derived CDR1 and CDR2 are SGHRS and YFSETQ. DNA for the CDR3: TGCGCCAGCAGCATATCCGGGACAGGGGGTTACTATGGCTACACCTTC. Its translation is CASSISGTGGYYGYTF.

The chain employs TRBV24-1 and TRBJ2-5; TRBD2 matches 8 bases. This CDR3 has 16 amino acids. Germline CDR1 KGHDR, CDR2 SFDVKD. The trim removed 5 bases at V and 2 bases at J, leaving 9 bases unmatched. The CDR3 spells CATSGGAGGPQETQYF. CDR3 DNA: TGTGCCACCAGTGGGGGGGCGGGGGGCCCTCAAGAGACCCAGTACTTC.

V is TRBV9 and J is TRBJ1-6; perhaps TRBD1 as D (5 bases). CDR3 length equals 15 residues. With 1 base removed from V and 5 bases from J, the gap between germline ends came to 10 bases. The germline CDR1 and CDR2 sequences are SGDLS and YYNGEE. The CDR3 sequence is CASSVSRGNNSPLHF. The CDR3 nucleotides read TGTGCCAGCAGCGTATCCCGGGGGAATAATTCACCCCTCCACTTT.

The rearrangement uses TRBV3-1 (or the pseudogene TRBV3-2) and TRBJ2-5; 10 bases are a match to TRBD2. Germline V lookup: CDR1 LGHDT, CDR2 YNNKEL (reference sequence). After removal of 4 bases from V and 1 base from J, the junction contained 9 bases not matched to a gene. This CDR3 is built from 17 residues. CDR3 region: CASSPGLASGGQETQYF. As DNA, the CDR3 is TGTGCCAGCAGCCCAGGCCTCGCTAGCGGGGGCCAAGAGACCCAGTACTTC.